Sequencing of this T cell receptor (beta chain) was carried out in a study of T-cell reconstitution after alpha-beta-depleted transplantation in children (dated by TCRdb to 2016 to 2018). Turning to the overall study: Using TCR repertoire profiling, the study quantitatively followed how T-cell immune reconstitution unfolded in children after TCRalphabeta/CD19-depleted allogeneic hematopoietic cell transplantation. Study-wide findings and limitations: Apparently early alphabetaT-cell count recovery about two months after transplant reportedly relied on only several hundred rapidly expanded clones derived from non-depleted graft cells. Hyperexpanded clone frequencies declined over subsequent months; after one year, T-cell counts and TCRbeta diversity were mostly attributed to newly produced T cells. In some patients, high TCRbeta diversity at day 60 was attributed to recipient T cells and intrathymic progenitors that had survived conditioning.

Worth noting for this clonotype: No antigen is known for it. Base qualities are not at hand, and no much larger clone is one base apart.

The germline V gene yields LGHNA for CDR1 and YNFKEQ for CDR2. Inclusive of the bounding cysteine and phenylalanine, the CDR3 is 13 residues long. The retained sequence is limited to the CDR3, 39 bases, with the frame set at the first base. V drops 4 bases and J drops 8 bases, leaving 12 bases in between. Per the publication, the treatment or condition label means: allogeneic hematopoietic cell transplantation with graft depleted of TCRalphabeta T cells and CD19 B cells. The transplant recipients were children given TCRalphabeta/CD19-depleted allogeneic hematopoietic cell grafts. The protocol used for the library was PCR. The sequencer listed for this sample is Illumina HiSeq 2500. TCR libraries were prepared with molecular barcoding, using unique molecular identifiers to normalize TCRbeta repertoire quantification. In TCRdb, the public reads were trimmed at Q25 with fastp and aligned with MiXCR, with productive beta chains retained. Rows are combined by CDR3 protein, so each entry shows the most common genes and DNA. The sample table holds fewer than 250,000 distinct CDR3 sequences, of which roughly 18% were seen once. The ten largest clones capture about 41% of the sample.

This receptor was identified in a male patient between 2 and 15 years old who had a stem cell transplant for acute lymphoblastic leukemia, so the T cells may come from the graft donor. This receptor chain uses TRBV4-2 and TRBJ2-4; no D gene can be assigned with confidence. The sequencing used PBMCs, mostly from graft donor cells, collected 360 days after TCRalphabeta/CD19-depleted stem cell transplant. The CDR3 protein sequence reads: CASSPGLGHIQYF. The DNA is TGTGCCAGCAGCCCCGGGCTCGGGCACATTCAGTACTTC.